A single sample is the source of the 7 T cell receptor beta chains below, sequenced in a study of cytomegalovirus exposure and HLA in healthy donors. The PCR had 60 Vbeta and 13 Jbeta primers. This table comes from immunoSEQ multiplex PCR, and its TCRdb copy is limited to in-frame clones, with some not included. The sample consists of about 140,000 clones, around 80% of them appearing once. Sequenced input: PBMCs. The receptors stem from a man aged 35-49 years in good health and CMV-seronegative.

The chain employs TRBV5-1 and TRBJ2-1, with 7 nucleotides matching TRBD2. CDR1 SGHRS and CDR2 YFSETQ come from the germline V gene. With 2 bases clipped from V and 7 bases from J, the junction kept 6 bases outside the gene matches. There are 14 residues in the CDR3. This CDR3 is CASSFAGDRNEQFF. CDR3 bases: TGCGCCAGCAGCTTTGCGGGGGATAGAAATGAGCAGTTCTTC.

The V and J genes are TRBV5-6 and TRBJ2-5; the D gene is possibly TRBD2 (5 bases). The J call may not be correct, given that the DNA end is closer to TRBJ2-7. Germline lookup yields CDR1 SGHDT and CDR2 YYEEEE. The CDR3 extends over 16 amino acids. CDR3 DNA: TGTGCCAGCAGCTTGTTTTGGGTCGGGATATCCTACGAGCAGTACTTC. Its translation is CASSLFWVGISYEQYF.

The gene calls are TRBV5-5 and TRBJ1-6, with a tentative D call TRBD1 (5 bases). The germline V and J ends were trimmed by 1 base and 4 bases, with 9 bases remaining between them. Germline CDR1 SGHKS, CDR2 YYEKEE (reference sequence). This CDR3 is built from 15 residues. CDR3 DNA sequence: TGTGCCAGCAGCTTGCTAGGGGTTTATAATTCACCCCTCCACTTT. This gives the protein CASSLLGVYNSPLHF.

The genes are TRBV27 and TRBJ2-3, with no clear D. Trimming pared 3 bases from V and 6 bases from J, leaving 13 bases between. In germline, CDR1 is MNHEY, CDR2 SMNVEV (reference sequence). This CDR3 region has 14 residues. The CDR3 reads CASSFFQARDTQYF. In nucleotides, the CDR3 is TGTGCCAGCAGTTTCTTTCAAGCCCGGGATACGCAGTATTTT.

The chain links TRBV6-1 to TRBJ2-5, with TRBD2 matching over 11 bases. Germline V lookup: CDR1 MNHNS, CDR2 SASEGT. CDR3 length: 18 residues. J was trimmed by 9 bases and V by 3 bases; bases with no gene match: 18. CDR3 amino acids: CASSDLGASGGYLSAQYF. The CDR3 bases are TGTGCCAGCAGTGACCTCGGGGCTAGCGGGGGGTACCTGAGTGCCCAGTACTTC.

The rearrangement uses TRBV19 and TRBJ1-1; TRBD1 might be the D (6 bases). This CDR3 contains 22 residues. Germline V gene lookup returns CDR1 LNHDA and CDR2 SQIVND (reference sequence). Trimming pared 3 bases from V and 1 base from J, leaving 33 bases between. CDR3 DNA sequence: TGTGCCAGTAGTATTAGGGATTACGCTCGAGGGTGGACAGATAGTACGAACACTGAAGCTTTCTTT. Protein product: CASSIRDYARGWTDSTNTEAFF.

The rearrangement links TRBV6-1 to TRBJ1-4, with D possibly being TRBD1 (5 bases). The ends were cut back, 1 base at V and 5 bases at J, with 11 bases in the middle. The germline V gene has CDR1 MNHNS and CDR2 SASEGT. This CDR3 is 15 amino acids long. This chain's CDR3 is CASSEEGVGNEKLFF. The DNA of the CDR3 is TGTGCCAGCAGTGAAGAAGGGGTCGGGAATGAAAAACTGTTTTTT.